The sequence of this T cell receptor beta chain was determined in a study of human CD8 memory T cell subsets. Study-wide results and caveats: What was sequenced in this study was only the T cell receptor beta chains.

TCR beta was sequenced from UMI-tagged 5' RACE libraries. After re-calling the 5' RACE reads, TCRdb lists one entry per CDR3 protein, DNA absent. This sample's clone table lists thousands of distinct CDR3 sequences. This clonotype is identified as medium-sized (0.01 to 0.1%) from frequency. No antigen is known for it. TPEX cells, early memory CD8+ T cells with exhausted-like traits, were CCR7+ PD-1+ TIGIT+. The CDR3 contains 13 residues. CDR1 and CDR2 from the germline V gene are KGHDR and SFDVKD. This TCR was sampled from a human donor in good health. J is TRBJ1-2 and V is TRBV24-1. Input material: CD8+ T cells from PBMCs. The CDR3 loop reads CATSVNRDYGYTF.